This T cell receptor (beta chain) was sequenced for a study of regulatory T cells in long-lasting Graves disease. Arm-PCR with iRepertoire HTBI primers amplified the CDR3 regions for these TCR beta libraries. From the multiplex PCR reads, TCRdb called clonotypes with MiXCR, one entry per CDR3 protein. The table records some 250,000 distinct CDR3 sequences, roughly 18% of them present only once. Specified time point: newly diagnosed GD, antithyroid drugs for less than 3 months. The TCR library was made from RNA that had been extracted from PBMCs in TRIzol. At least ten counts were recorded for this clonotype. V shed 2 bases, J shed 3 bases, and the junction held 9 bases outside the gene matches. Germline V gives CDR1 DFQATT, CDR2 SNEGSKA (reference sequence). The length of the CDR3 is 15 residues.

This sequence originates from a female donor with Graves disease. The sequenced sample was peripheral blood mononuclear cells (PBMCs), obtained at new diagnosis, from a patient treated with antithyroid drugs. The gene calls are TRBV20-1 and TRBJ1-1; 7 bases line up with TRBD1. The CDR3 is CSARSLTGRDTEAFF. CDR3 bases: TGCAGTGCTAGATCCTTGACAGGGAGGGACACTGAAGCTTTCTTT.